The 31 T cell receptor beta chains listed next were all sequenced from one sample in a study of T cells in Graves' hyperthyroidism and ophthalmopathy. TCR beta CDR3 regions were amplified from RNA. The TCR CDR3 was amplified in a first-round RT-PCR using the HTBI primer set. Using its own MiXCR run on the multiplex PCR reads, TCRdb lists one record per CDR3 protein. This sample has 300,000 to 450,000 distinct CDR3 sequences, with roughly 14% found just once. What was sequenced was blood. The receptors were gathered from a woman aged 60-70 years with Graves' hyperthyroidism.

This clonotype has ten or more counts. The V and J genes are TRBV18 and TRBJ2-3; D uncertain. The CDR3 is made up of 16 amino acids. V lost 2 bases and J 2 bases, leaving 14 bases between the germline ends. In germline, CDR1 is KGHSH, CDR2 LQKENI. The DNA of the CDR3 is TGTGCCAGCTCACCAGTGCCAACCCAAAACACAGATACGCAGTATTTT. Amino acid sequence: CASSPVPTQNTDTQYF.

This clonotype was counted only a few times. The J gene is TRBJ2-3, the V gene TRBV19, with TRBD2 matching over 11 bases. The CDR3 is 14 residues long. From germline, CDR1 is LNHDA and CDR2 SQIVND (reference sequence). The V segment lost 3 bases and the J segment 5 bases; nucleotides outside the gene matches: 1. This CDR3 reads CASSILAGGDTQYF. The CDR3 DNA reads as TGTGCCAGTAGTATCCTAGCGGGAGGAGATACGCAGTATTTT.

The chain combines TRBV3-1 with TRBJ1-4; no clear D gene. The CDR3 has 12 amino acids. With 2 bases removed from V and 7 bases from J, the gap between germline ends came to 5 bases. Germline CDR1 reads LGHDT; CDR2 reads YNNKEL (reference sequence). CDR3 residues: CASSQRGEKLFF. The CDR3 DNA follows: TGTGCCAGCAGCCAACGCGGTGAAAAACTGTTTTTT. The full variable domain, completed using reference TRBV3-1 and TRBJ1-4, is DTAVSQTPKYLVTQMGNDKSIKCEQNLGHDTMYWYKQDSKKFLKIMFSYNNKELIINETVPNRFSPKSPDKAHLNLHINSLELGDSAVYFCASSQRGEKLFFGSGTQLSVL.

The rearrangement joins TRBV28 to TRBJ1-2; 9 nucleotides align to TRBD1. The V gene end was trimmed by 4 bases and the J gene end by 2 bases; junction bases not matched to a gene: 5. The V gene's germline CDR1 is MDHEN and CDR2 SYDVKM. This CDR3 contains 15 residues. This CDR3 is CASSSSTGGNYGYTF. The DNA for the CDR3 is TGTGCCAGCAGTTCCTCGACAGGGGGAAACTATGGCTACACCTTC.

V is TRBV27 and J is TRBJ1-3, with TRBD1 identical over 8 bases. Germline-derived CDR1 and CDR2 are MNHEY and SMNVEV (reference sequence). V gave up 2 bases and J gave up 3 bases; unmatched junction bases: 6. This CDR3 is 16 amino acids long. CDR3 sequence: CASSLRPGQGGNTIYF. CDR3 coding DNA: TGTGCCAGCAGTTTACGACCCGGACAGGGTGGAAACACCATATATTTT.

In regard to this clonotype: The junction shows a germline mismatch at one end, possibly a read error. The rearrangement joins TRBV20-1 to TRBJ2-6; 7 bases are shared with TRBD1. The germline gives CDR1 DFQATT, CDR2 SNEGSKA (reference sequence). This CDR3 is 18 amino acids long. Here the CDR3 DNA reads TGCAGTGCTAGGTCCACCGGGACAGACCACTCTGGGGCCAGCGTCCTGACTTTC. Protein: CSARSTGTDHSGASVLTF.

This clonotype was seen more than once but under ten times. The chain combines TRBV5-1 with TRBJ2-2; the match to TRBD1 covers 11 bases. This CDR3 has 18 amino acids. With 4 bases clipped from V and 7 bases from J, the junction kept 15 bases outside the gene matches. Germline values: CDR1 SGHRS, CDR2 YFSETQ. Here the CDR3 DNA reads TGCGCCAGCAGCAGAGGGGCCGGTTCGGGACAGGGGGTCGGGGAGCTGTTTTTT. Translated, it gives CASSRGAGSGQGVGELFF.

This chain joins TRBV5-1 and TRBJ2-4; possible D gene TRBD1, 5 bases. The CDR3 extends over 15 amino acids. V was cut by 4 bases and J by 3 bases, with 14 bases left in between. Germline values: CDR1 SGHRS, CDR2 YFSETQ. The CDR3 here is CASSPYRNNKNIQYF. Written as DNA, the CDR3 is TGCGCCAGCAGCCCGTACAGGAATAACAAAAACATTCAGTACTTC. Variable domain in full (rest from reference TRBV5-1 and TRBJ2-4): KAGVTQTPRYLIKTRGQQVTLSCSPISGHRSVSWYQQTPGQGLQFLFEYFSETQRNKGNFPGRFSGRQFSNSRSEMNVSTLELGDSALYLCASSPYRNNKNIQYFGAGTRLSVL.

J is TRBJ2-3 and V is TRBV3-1; D is perhaps TRBD1 or TRBD2 (6 bases each). In germline, CDR1 is LGHDT, CDR2 YNNKEL (reference sequence). Trimming pared 1 base from V and 10 bases from J, leaving 9 bases between. The CDR3 is made up of 12 amino acids. CDR3 sequence (DNA): TGTGCCAGCAGCCAAGCTAGGGGGGCGCAGTATTTT. Translated, it gives CASSQARGAQYF.

This clonotype was seen at least ten times. The chain couples TRBV30 to TRBJ2-3, with D uncertain. This CDR3 is 12 amino acids long. Trimming pared 2 bases from V and 2 bases from J, leaving 5 bases between. Looked up from germline, CDR1 is GTSNPN and CDR2 is SVGIG (reference sequence). The CDR3, as DNA: TGTGCCTGGAGTCCACTCACAGATACGCAGTATTTT. It is translated as CAWSPLTDTQYF.

The chain recombines TRBV12-5 with TRBJ2-1; the D gene could be TRBD1 or TRBD2 (5 bases each). The CDR3 consists of 17 residues. The V and J ends lost 4 bases and 2 bases respectively, with 18 bases between them. The V gene's germline CDR1 is LGHNT and CDR2 FRNRAP. CDR3 nucleotides: TGTGCTAGTGGTTCGTCCCTATGGGGGTTTACCTACAATGAGCAGTTCTTC. Translation gives CASGSSLWGFTYNEQFF.

This clonotype was observed at least ten times. V and J are TRBV20-1 and TRBJ1-3; 7 nucleotides align to TRBD1. The CDR3 extends over 14 amino acids. J gave up 5 bases and V 4 bases, and 8 bases lay outside the gene matches. The V gene's germline CDR1 is DFQATT and CDR2 SNEGSKA (reference sequence). CDR3 in DNA: TGCAGTGCTAAAACCGCAGGGGGAAGAAACACCATATATTTT. The encoded protein is CSAKTAGGRNTIYF.

This clonotype has at least ten counts. V gene TRBV7-8 combines with J gene TRBJ2-7; 12 bases agree with TRBD2. J lost 0 bases, V lost 5 bases, and 5 bases had no gene match. CDR3 length: 16 residues. In germline, CDR1 is SGHVS, CDR2 FQNEAQ. This CDR3 reads CASSPLAGGSSYEQYF. The CDR3 DNA is TGTGCCAGCAGCCCCCTAGCGGGAGGGAGCTCCTACGAGCAGTACTTC.

This clonotype was seen only a few times. CDR3 residues: CASSSEQGLAGNTGELFF. CDR3 DNA: TGTGCCAGCAGTTCAGAGCAGGGACTAGCGGGAAACACCGGGGAGCTGTTTTTT. This rearrangement joins TRBV6-2 or TRBV6-3 to TRBJ2-2; 13 bases line up with TRBD2. Unmatched junction bases numbered 7, after V lost 4 bases and J lost 2 bases. Germline lookup yields CDR1 MNHEY and CDR2 SVGEGT. The CDR3 has 18 residues.

Details on this clonotype: This may be a read error, as it is one base from a much larger clone. The CDR3 coding sequence is TGTGCCAGCAGCTACACAGGGGCCCACTACGAGCAGTTCTTC. Protein product: CASSYTGAHYEQFF. The gene calls are TRBV11-2 and TRBJ2-7, with 7 positions matching TRBD1. The DNA matches TRBJ2-1 better at its end, which makes the J call doubtful. This CDR3 region has 14 residues. The germline V gene has CDR1 SGHAT and CDR2 FQNNGV.

This clonotype was seen many times. The CDR3 protein is CATRAFMDRRNTGELFF. CDR3 DNA: TGTGCCACCAGGGCTTTCATGGACAGGAGGAACACCGGGGAGCTGTTTTTT. The rearrangement uses TRBV24-1 and TRBJ2-2, with 7 positions matching TRBD1. V trimming: 7 bases; J trimming: 1 base; junction bases outside the gene matches: 11. The CDR3 covers 17 residues. The germline V gene has CDR1 KGHDR and CDR2 SFDVKD.

This clonotype was counted ten times or more. The chain recombines TRBV7-2 with TRBJ2-3, with D perhaps TRBD1 (5 bases). V lost 5 bases and J lost 4, with 7 bases in between. CDR3 length equals 12 residues. Germline lookup yields CDR1 SGHTA and CDR2 FQGNSA. The CDR3 loop reads CASSGAPDTQYF. The CDR3 DNA reads as TGTGCCAGCAGCGGGGCCCCAGATACGCAGTATTTT. The full variable domain, rest sourced from reference TRBV7-2 and TRBJ2-3, is GAGVSQSPSNKVTEKGKDVELRCDPISGHTALYWYRQSLGQGLEFLIYFQGNSAPDKSGLPSDRFSAERTGGSVSTLTIQRTQQEDSAVYLCASSGAPDTQYFGPGTRLTVL.

In its sample, this clonotype is medium-sized. V gene TRBV11-2 combines with J gene TRBJ2-1; 13 bases map to TRBD2. CDR1 SGHAT and CDR2 FQNNGV come from the germline V gene. The junction had 11 bases not matched to a gene; V was cut back by 5 bases and J by 1 base. The CDR3 runs 19 residues. The DNA of the CDR3 is TGTGCCAGCAGCCTCGGGAGGAAACTAGCGGGAGGGTCCTACAATGAGCAGTTCTTC. Residues: CASSLGRKLAGGSYNEQFF.

This chain links TRBV28 with TRBJ2-7; 9 bases are shared with TRBD1. The CDR3 has 17 residues. Germline V gives CDR1 MDHEN, CDR2 SYDVKM. Germline trimming cut 5 bases from V and 9 bases from J; bases unmatched to any gene: 20. In DNA form, the CDR3 reads TGTGCCAGCAGTGGCGGGGGAGCCGGGACAGGGTCTACGGGGCAGTACTTC. Encoded protein: CASSGGGAGTGSTGQYF.

This clonotype was recorded many times. The chain employs TRBV6-1 and TRBJ2-1; TRBD1 matches 10 bases. The CDR3 consists of 15 residues. V dropped 2 bases and J dropped 7; count of bases not matched to a gene: 5. Per the germline V gene, CDR1 is MNHNS and CDR2 is SASEGT. The CDR3 loop is CASSERGQGKNEQFF. The CDR3 region has the DNA TGTGCCAGCAGTGAAAGGGGACAGGGGAAGAATGAGCAGTTCTTC.

This clonotype turned up a few times. The rearrangement joins TRBV19 to TRBJ2-6; 9 bases map to TRBD2. The germline CDR1 and CDR2 sequences are LNHDA and SQIVND (reference sequence). There are 19 residues in the CDR3. V dropped 1 base and J dropped 0; count of bases not matched to a gene: 7. The CDR3 protein is CASSIVFLAGPSGANVLTF. Written as DNA, the CDR3 is TGTGCCAGTAGTATAGTCTTTCTAGCGGGGCCCTCTGGGGCCAACGTCCTGACTTTC.

The sample holds many counts of this clonotype. The genes are TRBV11-2 and TRBJ2-1; 9 bases line up with TRBD1. The CDR3 extends over 15 amino acids. Germline loops: CDR1 SGHAT, CDR2 FQNNGV. J lost 2 bases, V lost 5 bases, and 4 bases had no gene match. CDR3 DNA sequence: TGTGCCAGCAGCCAATGGGACAGGGCCTACAATGAGCAGTTCTTC. Translation: CASSQWDRAYNEQFF.

This clonotype showed up many times. The rearrangement joins TRBV24-1 to TRBJ2-1; 8 bases are a match to TRBD1. The CDR3 has 16 amino acids. After removal of 4 bases from V and 5 bases from J, the junction contained 9 bases not matched to a gene. Looked up from germline, CDR1 is KGHDR and CDR2 is SFDVKD. CDR3 residues: CATSEATGQADNEQFF. The CDR3 coding sequence is TGTGCCACCAGTGAGGCTACGGGACAGGCTGACAATGAGCAGTTCTTC.

This clonotype was counted many times. This chain connects TRBV7-8 to TRBJ2-3; 10 bases map to TRBD1. Germline trimming cut 1 base from V and 10 bases from J; bases unmatched to any gene: 14. Germline V lookup: CDR1 SGHVS, CDR2 FQNEAQ. The CDR3 consists of 17 residues. CDR3 loop: CASSLGAGTGVAIPQYF. The DNA of the CDR3 is TGTGCCAGCAGCTTAGGGGCCGGGACAGGGGTGGCCATCCCGCAGTATTTT.

Many counts were recorded for this clonotype. This chain connects TRBV5-4 to TRBJ2-1, with 9 bases that match TRBD2. Per germline, CDR1 SGHNT and CDR2 YYREEE (reference sequence). The CDR3 contains 15 residues. Trimming removed 2 bases from V and 8 bases from J; junction bases left unmatched: 8. In nucleotides, the CDR3 is TGTGCCAGCAGCTTTGGGGCTAGCGGGACCTATGAGCAGTTCTTC. As protein: CASSFGASGTYEQFF.

This clonotype was seen at least ten times. This chain uses TRBV12-3 or TRBV12-4 with TRBJ1-5; a possible D gene is TRBD1 (5 bases). This CDR3 contains 16 residues. Trimming left V 0 bases short and J 5 bases short, with 14 bases between. The DNA for the CDR3 is TGTGCCAGCAGTTTAGCGGGGCCCCCATTGCATCAGCCCCAGCATTTT. It codes for CASSLAGPPLHQPQHF.

This clonotype came up a few times. The rearrangement links TRBV12-5 to TRBJ2-7; 13 bases align to TRBD2. V trimming: 0 bases; J trimming: 0 bases; junction bases outside the gene matches: 5. CDR1 and CDR2 (germline): LGHNT, FRNRAP. The CDR3 loop spans 18 amino acids. Here the CDR3 reads CASGLVLGLAGVSYEQYF. The CDR3 DNA follows: TGTGCTAGTGGTTTGGTACTCGGACTAGCGGGGGTCTCCTACGAGCAGTACTTC. Looking up the rest from reference TRBV12-5 and TRBJ2-7 gives the full variable domain: DARVTQTPRHKVTEMGQEVTMRCQPILGHNTVFWYRQTMMQGLELLAYFRNRAPLDDSGMPKDRFSAEMPDATLATLKIQPSEPRDSAVYFCASGLVLGLAGVSYEQYFGPGTRLTVT.

This clonotype showed up many times. This chain uses TRBV7-9 with TRBJ2-7; D possibly corresponds to TRBD1 (6 bases). The V and J ends lost 3 bases and 2 bases respectively, with 11 bases between them. Germline V CDR1 and CDR2: SEHNR, FQNEAQ (reference sequence). The CDR3 length is 14 residues. The CDR3 DNA reads as TGTGCCAGCAGCTTGGACAGCTTAACCTACGAGCAGTACTTC. Translating gives CASSLDSLTYEQYF.

This clonotype was counted many times. This chain uses TRBV28 with TRBJ2-3; 7 bases match TRBD1. This CDR3 has 13 amino acids. Trimming cost V 8 bases and J 2 bases; bases outside gene matches: 4. Germline lookup yields CDR1 MDHEN and CDR2 SYDVKM. This CDR3 is CASSGTVTDTQYF. The CDR3, as DNA: TGTGCCAGCTCCGGGACAGTCACAGATACGCAGTATTTT.

This rearrangement joins TRBV7-9 to TRBJ2-1; D unresolved. Germline CDR1 SEHNR, CDR2 FQNEAQ (reference sequence). This CDR3 is built from 14 residues. V dropped 6 bases and J dropped 8 bases, with 17 bases sitting between them. The CDR3 region has the DNA TGTGCCAGCAGATCCCCAAGTGGGGTCGATGAGCAGTTCTTC. Translation gives CASRSPSGVDEQFF.

The chain joins TRBV28 to TRBJ2-5; 14 nucleotides line up with TRBD2. This CDR3 is built from 14 residues. V trimming: 3 bases; J trimming: 12 bases; junction bases outside the gene matches: 6. Per the germline V gene, CDR1 is MDHEN and CDR2 is SYDVKM. The chain's CDR3 is CASSLGTSGRLEYF. In DNA, the CDR3 is TGTGCCAGCAGTTTGGGGACTAGCGGGAGATTGGAGTACTTC. Filled out from reference TRBV28 and TRBJ2-5, the complete variable domain reads DVKVTQSSRYLVKRTGEKVFLECVQDMDHENMFWYRQDPGLGLRLIYFSYDVKMKEKGDIPEGYSVSREKKERFSLILESASTNQTSMYLCASSLGTSGRLEYFGPGTRLLVL.